The 27 T cell receptor beta chains in this list originate from one sample, sequenced in a study of T-cell reconstitution after alpha-beta-depleted transplantation in children. Unique molecular identifiers were incorporated when the TCRbeta library was constructed. TCRdb recomputed calls from the PCR reads with MiXCR, one row per CDR3 protein. The data contain about 640,000 distinct CDR3 sequences, approximately 17% of them singletons. Sequenced here: PBMCs from the stem cell graft donor, sampled from the stem cell graft. Receptors originate from a human donor who donated a stem cell graft to a child with acute myeloid leukemia.

This clonotype was counted many times. The chain is built from TRBV20-1 and TRBJ2-7, with TRBD1 identical over 7 bases. Germline CDR1 reads DFQATT; CDR2 reads SNEGSKA (reference sequence). The CDR3 loop spans 15 amino acids. The CDR3 is CRTAPRTGSSYEQYV. The CDR3 coding sequence is TGCAGGACGGCCCCCAGGACAGGTTCCTCCTACGAGCAGTACGTC.

This clonotype was found a few times. Mismatch with germline at one junction end may stem from a read error. The gene calls are TRBV6-5 and TRBJ2-5, with D maybe TRBD2 (5 bases). This CDR3 has 15 residues. The germline V gene has CDR1 MNHEY and CDR2 SVGAGI. CDR3 residues: CASSDSKAARKTQYF. Written as DNA, the CDR3 is TGTGCCAGCAGTGACTCTAAAGCGGCCCGGAAGACCCAGTACTTC.

V is TRBV7-9 and J is TRBJ2-7, with TRBD2 as a possible D gene (7 bases). The CDR3 loop spans 15 amino acids. Germline CDR1 reads SEHNR; CDR2 reads FQNEAQ (reference sequence). V lost 3 bases to trimming and J lost 5 bases, with 17 bases between them. In DNA form, the CDR3 reads TGTGCCAGCAGCTTGAGACCGGGGGGCCTAGACGAGCAGTACTTC. It specifies CASSLRPGGLDEQYF.

The chain recombines TRBV12-3 or TRBV12-4 with TRBJ1-4, with D unresolved. The V gene lost 7 bases and the J gene lost 1 base, with 13 bases spanning the gap. CDR3 length equals 15 residues. The CDR3 DNA follows: TGTGCCAGCACCGCCGCGACGGTAACTAATGAAAAACTGTTTTTT. This translates into CASTAATVTNEKLFF.

The J gene is TRBJ1-2, the V gene TRBV24-1, with D possibly matching TRBD1 (5 bases). CDR3 length: 15 residues. Trimming removed 3 bases from V and 0 bases from J, with 10 bases in between. CDR1 is KGHDR, CDR2 SFDVKD, per germline. The CDR3 coding sequence is TGTGCCACCAGTGATCAGGGTAACCCTAACTATGGCTACACCTTC. Translating gives CATSDQGNPNYGYTF.

CDR3 sequence reads: CASSLARTVNTEAFF. DNA of the CDR3: TGTGCCAGCAGCTTAGCCCGGACAGTGAACACTGAAGCTTTCTTT. The chain has TRBV11-3 and TRBJ1-1, with D perhaps matching TRBD1 (6 bases). The CDR3 totals 15 residues. Germline CDR1 and CDR2: SGHNT and YENEEA. V was cut by 1 base and J by 0 bases, with 9 bases left in between.

This clonotype appeared many times. The chain uses TRBV12-3 or TRBV12-4 and TRBJ1-4; 10 bases are shared with TRBD1. The CDR3 totals 14 residues. V lost 3 bases, J lost 7 bases, and 2 bases stayed unmatched. The CDR3: CASSLGTGAEKLFF. CDR3 DNA: TGTGCCAGCAGTTTGGGGACAGGGGCTGAAAAACTGTTTTTT.

The chain has TRBV28 and TRBJ1-5, with a weak D call TRBD1 (6 bases). Germline lookup yields CDR1 MDHEN and CDR2 SYDVKM. V was clipped by 5 bases and J by 1 base, with 9 bases between them. This CDR3 is 14 amino acids long. CDR3 amino acids: CASSPDSSNQPQHF. The CDR3 DNA follows: TGTGCCAGCAGTCCGGACAGCAGCAATCAGCCCCAGCATTTT. The complete variable domain, with remaining parts taken from reference TRBV28 and TRBJ1-5, reads DVKVTQSSRYLVKRTGEKVFLECVQDMDHENMFWYRQDPGLGLRLIYFSYDVKMKEKGDIPEGYSVSREKKERFSLILESASTNQTSMYLCASSPDSSNQPQHFGDGTRLSIL.

This clonotype was detected many times. The genes are TRBV29-1 and TRBJ1-1; D is ambiguous. V shed 7 bases and J shed 0 bases, with 9 bases lying between them. Germline V gene sequence: CDR1 SQVTM, CDR2 ANQGSEA. This CDR3 spans 12 amino acids. The chain's CDR3 is CSGNKMNTEAFF. The CDR3 DNA reads as TGCAGCGGGAATAAGATGAACACTGAAGCTTTCTTT.

The chain joins TRBV4-3 to TRBJ2-6; TRBD1 might be the D (5 bases). V was shortened by 0 bases and J by 0 bases, with 18 bases between the two germline ends. The CDR3 is made up of 20 amino acids. Germline values: CDR1 LGHNA, CDR2 YSLEER. The CDR3 bases are TGCGCCAGCAGCCAAGATCAAAGGGGCGGTTGGGTCTCTGGGGCCAACGTCCTGACTTTC. Translation: CASSQDQRGGWVSGANVLTF.

CDR3 in amino acids: CASSTRQGVSGNTIYF. DNA for the CDR3: TGTGCCAGCAGCACCAGACAGGGGGTCTCTGGAAACACCATATATTTT. The chain recombines TRBV11-2 with TRBJ1-3, with TRBD1 matching over 9 bases. The germline V gene encodes CDR1 SGHAT and CDR2 FQNNGV. The CDR3 is 16 amino acids. The V segment lost 5 bases and the J segment 0 bases; nucleotides outside the gene matches: 5.

This clonotype came up a few times. V gene TRBV27 combines with J gene TRBJ2-3, with TRBD1 identical over 9 bases. V lost 5 bases to trimming and J lost 2 bases; unmatched junction nucleotides: 11. Germline V gives CDR1 MNHEY, CDR2 SMNVEV (reference sequence). This CDR3 region has 17 residues. The CDR3 DNA reads TGTGCCAGCAGTCCCAGGACAGGGGATCTCTACACAGATACGCAGTATTTT. The encoded protein is CASSPRTGDLYTDTQYF.

The gene calls are TRBV11-2 and TRBJ2-3, with 7 positions matching TRBD1. Per germline, CDR1 SGHAT and CDR2 FQNNGV. This CDR3 is built from 17 residues. V lost 0 bases, J lost 4 bases, and 10 bases stayed unmatched. CDR3 bases: TGTGCCAGCAGCTTAGAATGGGGCAGGGGGTCGGCAGATACGCAGTATTTT. This encodes CASSLEWGRGSADTQYF.

The chain links TRBV20-1 to TRBJ2-3; D perhaps matches TRBD2 (6 bases). The CDR3 is 19 amino acids. The germline gives CDR1 DFQATT, CDR2 SNEGSKA (reference sequence). Trimming removed 5 bases at V and 0 bases at J, with 27 bases between. In DNA, the CDR3 is TGCAGTGCTTCTCCGGGACTTCGACGGAGGCCTCAGAGCACAGATACGCAGTATTTT. It yields the protein CSASPGLRRRPQSTDTQYF.

This clonotype has ten or more counts. V and J are TRBV29-1 and TRBJ2-1; no firm D call. V gave up 5 bases and J gave up 0 bases, with 11 bases separating them. Per germline, CDR1 SQVTM and CDR2 ANQGSEA. The CDR3 is 14 amino acids. CDR3 DNA sequence: TGCAGCGTTAGCAAGGCGAGCTCCTACAATGAGCAGTTCTTC. Translated, it gives CSVSKASSYNEQFF.

The sample holds a few counts of this clonotype. The chain recombines TRBV12-3 or TRBV12-4 with TRBJ1-1; possibly TRBD1 for D (5 bases). V lost 7 bases and J lost 10, with 16 bases in between. This CDR3 contains 12 residues. The CDR3 protein is CASTSGGGRAFF. CDR3 in DNA: TGTGCCAGCACCTCCGGGGGGGGGAGAGCTTTCTTT.

This clonotype was detected many times. The rearrangement uses TRBV20-1 and TRBJ1-2, with D perhaps matching TRBD1 (6 bases). V lost 2 bases and J lost 4, with 8 bases in between. Looked up from germline, CDR1 is DFQATT and CDR2 is SNEGSKA (reference sequence). This CDR3 comprises 12 residues. CDR3 sequence reads: CSARPTGYGYTF. DNA for the CDR3: TGCAGTGCTAGACCGACAGGCTATGGCTACACCTTC.

This clonotype was observed a few times. The chain uses TRBV7-2 and TRBJ2-3, with TRBD2 matching over 8 bases. Losses at the gene ends were 9 bases for V and 8 bases for J; bases not matched to a gene: 7. From germline, CDR1 is SGHTA and CDR2 FQGNSA. This CDR3 comprises 12 residues. This chain's CDR3 is CARSGGLGTQYF. Written as DNA, the CDR3 is TGTGCCAGATCGGGGGGGCTGGGTACGCAGTATTTT.

The sample holds many counts of this clonotype. The V and J genes are TRBV20-1 and TRBJ1-2, with D possibly matching TRBD1 (5 bases). CDR1 is DFQATT and CDR2 is SNEGSKA in the germline V gene (reference sequence). V lost 4 bases and J 4 bases, leaving 10 bases between the germline ends. This CDR3 contains 12 residues. Written as DNA, the CDR3 is TGCAGTGCTACAGGGATGATCTATGGCTACACCTTC. It encodes CSATGMIYGYTF.

Many counts were recorded for this clonotype. This chain joins TRBV15 and TRBJ1-2, with TRBD1 identical over 7 bases. The CDR3 contains 14 residues. V was clipped by 5 bases and J by 6 bases; unmatched bases: 9. Germline assignment: CDR1 LNHNV and CDR2 YYDKDF (reference sequence). The CDR3 loop is CATSGEGALDGYTF. CDR3 nucleotide sequence: TGTGCCACCAGCGGGGAGGGGGCTTTGGATGGCTACACCTTC.

This clonotype came up many times. The J gene is TRBJ2-2, the V gene TRBV4-3, with D perhaps matching TRBD1 or TRBD2 (6 bases each). Between the trimmed V and J ends, which lost 4 bases and 6 bases, there was a span of 12 bases. CDR1 and CDR2 from the germline V gene are LGHNA and YSLEER. There are 14 residues in the CDR3. CDR3 nucleotides: TGCGCCAGCAGCCGACTAGGGGGGTCCGGGGAGCTGTTTTTT. Translation gives CASSRLGGSGELFF.

The chain uses TRBV20-1 and TRBJ2-4, with D possibly being TRBD2 (6 bases). This CDR3 is built from 18 residues. V was shortened by 1 base and J by 1 base, with 20 bases between the two germline ends. In germline, CDR1 is DFQATT, CDR2 SNEGSKA (reference sequence). Here the CDR3 reads CSARVPPVGGKAKNIQYF. Written as DNA, the CDR3 is TGCAGTGCTAGAGTCCCCCCTGTGGGGGGAAAGGCCAAAAACATTCAGTACTTC.

This chain connects TRBV20-1 to TRBJ2-1; TRBD2 agrees at 8 bases. CDR3 size: 15 residues. V lost 3 bases, J lost 1 base, and 5 bases stayed unmatched. Germline-derived CDR1 and CDR2 are DFQATT and SNEGSKA (reference sequence). The CDR3 here is CSASDSSGSYNEQFF. The CDR3 nucleotides read TGCAGTGCTAGTGATTCTAGCGGGTCCTACAATGAGCAGTTCTTC.

This clonotype was picked up many times. The J gene is TRBJ2-1, the V gene TRBV7-2; D not resolved. The V end lost 6 bases, the J end lost 9 bases, and 12 bases lay between the germline ends. Per the germline V gene, CDR1 is SGHTA and CDR2 is FQGNSA. CDR3 length equals 12 residues. This chain's CDR3 is CASSPLRREQFF. For the CDR3, the DNA is TGTGCCAGCAGTCCTCTTCGGCGTGAGCAGTTCTTC.

CDR3 in amino acids: CSAWDTSYNEQFF. The CDR3 bases are TGCAGTGCTTGGGACACAAGCTACAATGAGCAGTTCTTC. The chain links TRBV20-1 to TRBJ2-1; TRBD1 is a possible D gene (6 bases). The CDR3 has 13 residues. CDR1 is DFQATT, CDR2 SNEGSKA, per germline (reference sequence). V shed 5 bases and J shed 3 bases, with 11 bases lying between them.

This clonotype turned up a few times. The chain couples TRBV11-2 to TRBJ2-1; D is possibly TRBD2 (6 bases). CDR3 length: 11 residues. The germline V gene encodes CDR1 SGHAT and CDR2 FQNNGV. The germline V and J ends were trimmed by 4 bases and 13 bases, with 11 bases remaining between them. The CDR3 coding sequence is TGTGCCAGCAGCTCGCCGGGAGAACAGTTCTTC. It encodes CASSSPGEQFF.

This clonotype was found many times. V gene TRBV20-1 combines with J gene TRBJ2-5; the D gene is possibly TRBD1 (5 bases). The V end lost 3 bases, the J end lost 5 bases, and 13 bases lay between the germline ends. This CDR3 has 13 residues. CDR1 is DFQATT and CDR2 is SNEGSKA in the germline V gene (reference sequence). The CDR3 nucleotides are TGCAGTGCTAGGAAAAGGGGCTGGGAGACCCAGTACTTC. Its translation: CSARKRGWETQYF.